Below, one T cell receptor (beta chain) is given with its context. Its antigen remains unidentified. The CDR3 has 13 amino acids. Unmatched junction bases numbered 2, after V lost 5 bases and J lost 5 bases. Here immunoSEQ multiplex PCR was the method, and the copy in TCRdb shows in-frame clones only, minus some. The top ten clones hold 1.5% to 2% of a sample with about 170,000 clones, around 90% of them seen once. The data derive from a study of T cell responses to AZD1222 COVID-19 vaccine. About the study: Recipients boosted at about 4 weeks or about 12 weeks are pooled. Study observations and caveats: Clonal diversity may have been underestimated, and the donors were mostly white British, with more females than males. Unmutated regions of variants are reportedly targeted by nearly half of spike-specific TCRs. Only a handful of AZD1222 recipients, roughly six in all, had baseline seropositivity.

This sample comprised peripheral blood, obtained on day 0 of AZD1222 vaccination. This receptor was identified in an adult in good health. V gene TRBV12-3 or TRBV12-4 combines with J gene TRBJ2-5; 10 nucleotides align to TRBD1. The CDR3 protein is CASSPGQGETQYF. DNA of the CDR3: TGTGCCAGCAGTCCGGGACAGGGGGAGACCCAGTACTTC.